This T cell receptor beta chain was sequenced for a study of T cell responses to AZD1222 COVID-19 vaccine. Generated by immunoSEQ multiplex PCR, the TCRdb table keeps only in-frame clones and is missing some. The table records about 270,000 clones, 94% of them present only once. Broader study findings: Once two AZD1222 doses were given, Spike-specific TCR breadth and depth went up.

A note on this clone: The antigen remains unidentified.

V gave up 4 bases and J gave up 4 bases, with 13 bases separating them. The CDR3 totals 15 residues. Germline V lookup: CDR1 MGHRA, CDR2 YSYEKL. The receptor was derived from an adult who received the AZD1222 COVID-19 vaccine. The sequencing used peripheral blood, collected 28 days after the second AZD1222 dose. The chain combines TRBV4-1 with TRBJ2-2; TRBD2 might be the D (6 bases). The CDR3: CASSLRDGGTGELFF. CDR3 coding DNA: TGCGCCAGCAGCCTCCGGGACGGGGGCACCGGGGAGCTGTTTTTT.